Shown below are 5 T cell receptor beta chains from a single sample sequenced in a study of PD-L1 blockade in urothelial cancer. Data came from immunoSEQ multiplex PCR; TCRdb stores just in-frame clones and leaves some out. The repertoire includes just under 65,000 clones, 75% to 85% of them detected once, and roughly 1.6% sits in the top ten. Time point specified: pretreatment peripheral blood. This specimen was PBMCs, taken around atezolizumab (anti-PD-L1) treatment. The origin of the receptors is a man between 65 and 85 years old with urothelial cancer.

In its sample, this clone was seen once. The V gene is TRBV5-6, the J gene TRBJ2-7, with TRBD1 matching 8 bases. V was clipped by 3 bases and J by 7 bases; unmatched bases: 9. The germline gives CDR1 SGHDT, CDR2 YYEEEE. The CDR3 is made up of 14 amino acids. The CDR3 sequence: CASSWGQELLEQYF. CDR3 nucleotide sequence: TGTGCCAGCAGCTGGGGACAGGAACTACTGGAGCAGTACTTC.

V and J are TRBV29-1 and TRBJ1-2, with a tentative D call TRBD1 (6 bases). This CDR3 is built from 15 residues. From germline, CDR1 is SQVTM and CDR2 ANQGSEA. Deletions cut 4 bases from V and 0 bases from J, with 15 bases between. CDR3 in DNA: TGCAGCGTTGTTTTTACAGGGCAGGCTAACTATGGCTACACCTTC. It encodes CSVVFTGQANYGYTF.

The chain uses TRBV5-1 and TRBJ2-1; 9 nucleotides agree with TRBD2. The CDR3 runs 15 residues. The V segment lost 5 bases and the J segment 5 bases; nucleotides outside the gene matches: 8. Germline values: CDR1 SGHRS, CDR2 YFSETQ. CDR3 loop: CASSLSGSRDNEQFF. Here the CDR3 DNA reads TGCGCCAGCAGTCTTAGCGGGAGTCGCGACAATGAGCAGTTCTTC.

V and J are TRBV7-2 and TRBJ2-5, with 11 bases aligning to TRBD2. Looked up from germline, CDR1 is SGHTA and CDR2 is FQGNSA. This CDR3 has 18 amino acids. The V gene end was trimmed by 6 bases and the J gene end by 4 bases; junction bases not matched to a gene: 16. The CDR3 DNA follows: TGTGCCAGCAGTCTAGGGTCGGTAGCGGGAGGGCCGGGAGAGACCCAGTACTTC. This encodes CASSLGSVAGGPGETQYF.

This clone was seen at least ten times. The chain carries TRBV7-8 and TRBJ2-1; tentatively, D is TRBD2 (5 bases). V gave up 1 base and J gave up 5 bases, with 18 bases separating them. Germline CDR1 SGHVS, CDR2 FQNEAQ. There are 17 residues in the CDR3. CDR3 region: CASSLDTGRGLHNEQFF. CDR3 coding DNA: TGTGCCAGCAGCTTAGATACCGGTCGAGGGTTACACAATGAGCAGTTCTTC.